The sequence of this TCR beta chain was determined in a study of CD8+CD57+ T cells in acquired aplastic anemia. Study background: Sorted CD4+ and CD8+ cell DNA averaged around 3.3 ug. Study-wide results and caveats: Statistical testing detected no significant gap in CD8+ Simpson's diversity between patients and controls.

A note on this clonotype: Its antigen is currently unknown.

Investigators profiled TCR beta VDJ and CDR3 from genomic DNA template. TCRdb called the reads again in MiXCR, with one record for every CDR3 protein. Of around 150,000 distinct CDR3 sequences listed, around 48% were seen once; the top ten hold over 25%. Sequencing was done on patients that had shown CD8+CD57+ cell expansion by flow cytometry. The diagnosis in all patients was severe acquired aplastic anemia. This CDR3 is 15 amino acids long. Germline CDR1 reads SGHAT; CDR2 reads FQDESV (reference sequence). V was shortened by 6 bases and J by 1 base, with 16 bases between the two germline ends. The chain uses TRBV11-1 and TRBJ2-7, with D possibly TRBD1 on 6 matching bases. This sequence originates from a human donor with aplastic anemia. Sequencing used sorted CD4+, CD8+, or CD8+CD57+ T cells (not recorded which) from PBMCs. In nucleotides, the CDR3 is TGTGCCAGCAGTTACTCGAGGGGGTCGTCCTACGAGCAGTACTTC. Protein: CASSYSRGSSYEQYF. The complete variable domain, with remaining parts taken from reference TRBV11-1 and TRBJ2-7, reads EAEVAQSPRYKITEKSQAVAFWCDPISGHATLYWYRQILGQGPELLVQFQDESVVDDSQLPKDRFSAERLKGVDSTLKIQPAELGDSAMYLCASSYSRGSSYEQYFGPGTRLTVT.